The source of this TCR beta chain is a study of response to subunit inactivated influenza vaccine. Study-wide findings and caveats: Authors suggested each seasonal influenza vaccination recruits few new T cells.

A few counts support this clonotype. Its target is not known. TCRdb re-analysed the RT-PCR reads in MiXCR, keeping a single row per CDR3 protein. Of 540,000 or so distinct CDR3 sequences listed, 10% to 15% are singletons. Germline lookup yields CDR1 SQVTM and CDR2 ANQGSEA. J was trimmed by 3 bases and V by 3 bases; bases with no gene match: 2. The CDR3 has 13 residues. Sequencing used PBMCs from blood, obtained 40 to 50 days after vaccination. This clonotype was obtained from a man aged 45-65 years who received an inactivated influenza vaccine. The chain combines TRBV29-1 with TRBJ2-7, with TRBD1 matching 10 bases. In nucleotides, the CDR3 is TGCAGCGTTGAGGGACAGGGGTTCTACGAGCAGTACTTC. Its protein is CSVEGQGFYEQYF.